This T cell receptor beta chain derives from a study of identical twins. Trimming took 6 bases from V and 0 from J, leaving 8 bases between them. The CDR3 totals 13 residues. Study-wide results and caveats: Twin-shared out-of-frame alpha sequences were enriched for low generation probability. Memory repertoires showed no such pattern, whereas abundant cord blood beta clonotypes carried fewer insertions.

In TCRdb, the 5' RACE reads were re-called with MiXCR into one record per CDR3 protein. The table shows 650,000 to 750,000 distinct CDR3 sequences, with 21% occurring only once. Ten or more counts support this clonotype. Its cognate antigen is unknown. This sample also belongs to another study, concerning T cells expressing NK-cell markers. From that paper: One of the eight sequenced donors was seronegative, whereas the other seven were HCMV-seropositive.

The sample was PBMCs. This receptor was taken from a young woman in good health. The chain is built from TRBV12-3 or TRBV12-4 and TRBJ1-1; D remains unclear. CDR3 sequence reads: CASSLTVNTEAFF. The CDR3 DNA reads TGTGCCAGCAGCTTAACAGTGAACACTGAAGCTTTCTTT.